The 17 T cell receptor beta chains below come from one sample, sequenced in a study of CD8+CD57+ T cells in acquired aplastic anemia. Profiling of TCR beta VDJ combinations and CDR3 sequences used genomic DNA as template. A single record per CDR3 protein comes from TCRdb applying MiXCR to the reads. The table records 210,000 or so distinct CDR3 sequences, less than 60% of them present only once. Flow cytometry had shown expanded CD8+CD57+ cells in the patients chosen for sequencing. The specimen sequenced was sorted CD4+, CD8+, or CD8+CD57+ T cells (not recorded which) from PBMCs. The origin of the receptors is a human donor with aplastic anemia.

The genes are TRBV10-3 and TRBJ2-5; weak D call: TRBD2 (6 bases). Deletions cut 6 bases from V and 4 bases from J, with 12 bases between. This CDR3 spans 13 amino acids. Germline V gene sequence: CDR1 ENHRY, CDR2 SYGVKD. As DNA, the CDR3 is TGTGCCATCAGGGGACTTAGTGGAGAGACCCAGTACTTC. As protein: CAIRGLSGETQYF.

In the case of this clonotype: A much larger clone differs from this one at a single base, so this may be a read error. The J gene is TRBJ1-4, the V gene TRBV12-3 or TRBV12-4; the D gene is possibly TRBD1 (5 bases). This CDR3 comprises 16 residues. The CDR3 region is CASSPRDGWANEKLIF. The CDR3 DNA follows: TGTGCCAGCAGCCCGCGGGACGGTTGGGCTAATGAAAAACTGATTTTT.

The table lists this clonotype with many counts. The rearrangement links TRBV5-1 to TRBJ1-2; 12 nucleotides line up with TRBD1. V was clipped by 0 bases and J by 6 bases; unmatched bases: 9. Germline V gives CDR1 SGHRS, CDR2 YFSETQ. The CDR3 is 17 amino acids. The CDR3 coding sequence is TGCGCCAGCAGCTTGGACCGGGACAGGGGGCGCTTTAATGGCTACACCTTC. Translated: CASSLDRDRGRFNGYTF.

This chain uses TRBV9 with TRBJ1-5; D not resolved. Germline V gene data show CDR1 as SGDLS and CDR2 as YYNGEE. Between the trimmed V and J ends, which lost 0 bases and 3 bases, there was a span of 10 bases. The CDR3 loop spans 15 amino acids. CDR3 bases: TGTGCCAGCAGCGTAGGGCCCGGCAACAATCAGCCCCAGCATTTT. It is translated as CASSVGPGNNQPQHF.

The chain employs TRBV7-9 and TRBJ2-7; 9 nucleotides match TRBD1. This CDR3 region has 14 residues. Germline V lookup: CDR1 SEHNR, CDR2 FQNEAQ (reference sequence). The V gene end was trimmed by 5 bases and the J gene end by 7 bases; junction bases not matched to a gene: 9. The CDR3 sequence is CASSHRDRVWEQYF. CDR3 DNA sequence: TGTGCCAGCAGCCACCGGGACAGGGTATGGGAGCAGTACTTC. Full variable domain (missing parts from reference TRBV7-9 and TRBJ2-7): DTGVSQNPRHKITKRGQNVTFRCDPISEHNRLYWYRQTLGQGPEFLTYFQNEAQLEKSRLLSDRFSAERPKGSFSTLEIQRTEQGDSAMYLCASSHRDRVWEQYFGPGTRLTVT.

This clonotype showed up many times. CDR3 sequence reads: CSATLAGRTGELFF. The CDR3 coding sequence is TGCAGTGCTACTCTAGCGGGGAGGACCGGGGAGCTGTTTTTT. J is TRBJ2-2 and V is TRBV20-1, with 9 bases identical to TRBD2. The CDR3 runs to 14 residues. V lost 4 bases to trimming and J lost 5 bases; unmatched junction nucleotides: 5. Germline V gene sequence: CDR1 DFQATT, CDR2 SNEGSKA (reference sequence).

At least ten counts were recorded for this clonotype. V gene TRBV19 combines with J gene TRBJ1-1, with unresolved D. The germline V gene has CDR1 LNHDA and CDR2 SQIVND (reference sequence). The CDR3 loop spans 10 amino acids. V gave up 11 bases and J gave up 6 bases, with 10 bases separating them. The CDR3 nucleotides are TGTGCCGCGGGCCTCCCTGAAGCTTTCTTT. Protein sequence: CAAGLPEAFF.

The chain has TRBV9 and TRBJ2-2; tentatively, D is TRBD2 (6 bases). Germline CDR1 SGDLS, CDR2 YYNGEE. This CDR3 is built from 15 residues. The ends were cut back, 2 bases at V and 5 bases at J, with 13 bases in the middle. The CDR3 DNA follows: TGTGCCAGCAGCGTGGGTGGTAGCGGAACCGGGGAGCTGTTTTTT. Amino acids: CASSVGGSGTGELFF. The full variable domain, with the rest looked up from reference TRBV9 and TRBJ2-2, is DSGVTQTPKHLITATGQRVTLRCSPRSGDLSVYWYQQSLDQGLQFLIQYYNGEERAKGNILERFSAQQFPDLHSELNLSSLELGDSALYFCASSVGGSGTGELFFGEGSRLTVL.

The CDR3 bases are TGCGCCAGCAGCCGGACAAGCCGAGATGAGCAGTTCTTC. It is translated as CASSRTSRDEQFF. The V call is TRBV4-1, the J call TRBJ2-1; D may be TRBD1 (5 bases). CDR1 is MGHRA and CDR2 is YSYEKL in the germline V gene. V lost 4 bases and J lost 8, with 12 bases in between. CDR3 length: 13 residues.

This clonotype was recorded many times. This chain uses TRBV4-1 with TRBJ1-2; a weak D match, TRBD1 (5 bases). Germline CDR1 reads MGHRA; CDR2 reads YSYEKL. The ends were cut back, 1 base at V and 2 bases at J, with 11 bases in the middle. The CDR3 extends over 15 amino acids. CDR3 in amino acids: CASSQVRTTNYGYTF. CDR3 coding DNA: TGCGCCAGCAGCCAAGTCCGGACAACCAACTATGGCTACACCTTC.

V is TRBV2 and J is TRBJ2-3; D possibly corresponds to TRBD1 (6 bases). This CDR3 comprises 16 residues. Germline-derived CDR1 and CDR2 are SNHLY and FYNNEI. Between the trimmed V and J ends, which lost 7 bases and 8 bases, there was a span of 25 bases. CDR3: CASTDFRDILRGTQYF. The CDR3 DNA reads as TGTGCCAGCACAGACTTCCGGGACATACTTAGAGGTACGCAGTATTTT.

The gene calls are TRBV10-3 and TRBJ2-7; 11 bases line up with TRBD1. Germline assignment: CDR1 ENHRY and CDR2 SYGVKD. The CDR3 has 13 amino acids. After removal of 7 bases from V and 7 bases from J, the junction contained 6 bases not matched to a gene. CDR3 nucleotide sequence: TGTGCCATCATGGGACAGGGGGGGTTGGAGCAGTACTTC. It yields the protein CAIMGQGGLEQYF.

The chain combines TRBV20-1 with TRBJ2-7; 11 nucleotides align to TRBD2. J lost 2 bases, V lost 2 bases, and 5 bases had no gene match. The CDR3 spans 15 residues. Germline V gene data show CDR1 as DFQATT and CDR2 as SNEGSKA (reference sequence). The chain's CDR3 is CSARPTSGTPYEQYF. CDR3 nucleotides: TGCAGTGCTAGACCGACTAGCGGGACCCCCTACGAGCAGTACTTC.

Of note for this clonotype: A read error may be the cause here, since a much bigger clone is one base away. The V call is TRBV19, the J call TRBJ1-5, with no clear D. Germline V CDR1 and CDR2: LNHDA, SQIVND (reference sequence). The CDR3 spans 15 residues. The CDR3 nucleotides are TGTGCCGGTAGACCCGGCGGGTATAGCAATCAGCCCCAGCATTTT. Its protein product is CAGRPGGYSNQPQHF.

The CDR3 DNA reads as TGTGCCAGCAGCGCTGGACCTTCTGAAGCTTTCTTT. Encoded protein: CASSAGPSEAFF. The J gene is TRBJ1-1, the V gene TRBV9; D is undetermined. Per the germline V gene, CDR1 is SGDLS and CDR2 is YYNGEE. The CDR3 contains 12 residues. Trimming removed 3 bases at V and 6 bases at J, with 9 bases between.

This clonotype was seen more than once but under ten times. CDR3 region: CSARGGSENNEQFF. The CDR3 nucleotides are TGCAGTGCTAGAGGGGGGTCCGAGAACAATGAGCAGTTCTTC. This sequence joins TRBV20-1 and TRBJ2-1; perhaps D is TRBD1 or TRBD2 (5 bases each). The germline V gene has CDR1 DFQATT and CDR2 SNEGSKA (reference sequence). V dropped 1 base and J dropped 5 bases, with 12 bases sitting between them. This CDR3 is built from 14 residues.

Comments on this clonotype: This CDR3 fails to terminate in the conserved phenylalanine or tryptophan, so it likely reflects a read error. The chain joins TRBV29-1 to TRBJ2-7; either TRBD1 or TRBD2 may fit D (6 bases each). Germline-derived CDR1 and CDR2 are SQVTM and ANQGSEA. V dropped 5 bases and J dropped 3 bases, with 14 bases sitting between them. CDR3 length: 13 residues. The CDR3 region is CSVLVADSYEQYL. CDR3 in DNA: TGCAGCGTTCTGGTAGCGGACAGCTACGAGCAGTACTTA.